These 15 T cell receptor beta chains share one sample of origin, sequenced in a study of response to subunit inactivated influenza vaccine (dated by TCRdb to 2016 to 2019). The library relied on RT-PCR. This sample was sequenced with an Illumina HiSeq 2500. Through fastp at Q25 and MiXCR, TCRdb rebuilt clones from the public reads, retaining in-frame beta chains. Each entry merges the rows of one CDR3 protein and shows their most common DNA and genes. The sample includes about 180,000 distinct CDR3 sequences, with around 9% observed a single time. The top ten clonotypes cover approximately 10% of the sample. Sequencing used non-naive T cells sorted from PBMCs, obtained on the day of vaccination. This specimen's cell subset or site label, interpreted: memory T cell fraction. Receptor source: a man in his fifties or sixties who received an inactivated influenza vaccine. Donor details come from another sample of the same person, matched by shared clones.

This clonotype was picked up many times. The rearrangement uses TRBV9 and TRBJ2-3; 10 bases are shared with TRBD2. Trimming cost V 2 bases and J 4 bases; bases outside gene matches: 7. This CDR3 has 16 amino acids. Germline V gene lookup returns CDR1 SGDLS and CDR2 YYNGEE. The CDR3 reads CASSVGAGGWPDTQYF. The CDR3 DNA sequence: TGTGCCAGCAGCGTTGGAGCGGGGGGGTGGCCAGATACGCAGTATTTT.

There are many counts of this clonotype. The V call is TRBV14, the J call TRBJ2-7, with D hard to call. The CDR3 has 11 residues. Germline lookup yields CDR1 SGHDN and CDR2 FVKESK. Trimming cost V 3 bases and J 3 bases, with 3 bases left between them. CDR3 sequence reads: CASSQRYEQYF. CDR3 coding DNA: TGTGCCAGCAGCCAGCGCTACGAGCAGTACTTC. The complete variable domain, with remaining parts taken from reference TRBV14 and TRBJ2-7, reads EAGVTQFPSHSVIEKGQTVTLRCDPISGHDNLYWYRRVMGKEIKFLLHFVKESKQDESGMPNNRFLAERTGGTYSTLKVQPAELEDSGVYFCASSQRYEQYFGPGTRLTVT.

The sample holds many counts of this clonotype. The chain recombines TRBV2 with TRBJ2-2; 9 bases agree with TRBD1. The CDR3 runs 16 residues. V dropped 2 bases and J dropped 7; count of bases not matched to a gene: 8. Germline-derived CDR1 and CDR2 are SNHLY and FYNNEI. The CDR3 region has the DNA TGTGCCAGCAGTGAATCTCCGGGACAGGGTATCGGGGAGCTGTTTTTT. This encodes CASSESPGQGIGELFF.

The chain combines TRBV7-2 with TRBJ1-1, with no clear D. V lost 1 base and J 3 bases, leaving 9 bases between the germline ends. CDR3 length equals 14 residues. Germline loops: CDR1 SGHTA, CDR2 FQGNSA. CDR3 amino acids: CASSLEVGYTEAFF. CDR3 DNA: TGTGCCAGCAGCTTAGAGGTTGGGTACACTGAAGCTTTCTTT. Full variable domain (outside the CDR3, taken from reference TRBV7-2 and TRBJ1-1): GAGVSQSPSNKVTEKGKDVELRCDPISGHTALYWYRQSLGQGLEFLIYFQGNSAPDKSGLPSDRFSAERTGGSVSTLTIQRTQQEDSAVYLCASSLEVGYTEAFFGQGTRLTVV.

This clonotype was counted at least ten times. The genes are TRBV20-1 and TRBJ2-1; D is uncertain. Trimming left V 1 base short and J 4 bases short, with 11 bases between. Germline V lookup: CDR1 DFQATT, CDR2 SNEGSKA (reference sequence). The CDR3 totals 14 residues. The DNA for the CDR3 is TGCAGTGCTAGAGCGGTCAGGAATTACAATGAGCAGTTCTTC. Its protein product is CSARAVRNYNEQFF.

V and J are TRBV25-1 and TRBJ2-7; 7 bases are shared with TRBD2. CDR1 and CDR2 (germline): MGHDK, SYGVNS. V shed 5 bases and J 2 bases; nucleotides not matched to a gene: 6. The CDR3 runs to 14 residues. The CDR3 here is CASSNERGAYEQYF. The CDR3 bases are TGTGCCAGCAGTAATGAGCGGGGAGCCTACGAGCAGTACTTC.

This clonotype has just a few counts. V is TRBV12-3 or TRBV12-4 and J is TRBJ2-1, with 8 bases matching TRBD1. The length of the CDR3 is 14 residues. The V gene end was trimmed by 5 bases and the J gene end by 11 bases; junction bases not matched to a gene: 11. The DNA for the CDR3 is TGTGCCAGCAGTGAAAGGACAGGGAGTAATCAGCAGTTCTTC. As protein: CASSERTGSNQQFF.

This sequence joins TRBV12-3 or TRBV12-4 and TRBJ1-6; a weak D match, TRBD1 (5 bases). The CDR3 has 13 amino acids. Trimming removed 8 bases from V and 8 bases from J, with 13 bases in between. The CDR3 spells CASAGTLDSPLHF. CDR3 nucleotides: TGTGCCAGCGCCGGGACTCTCGATTCACCCCTCCACTTT.

The genes are TRBV5-6 and TRBJ1-2, with D tentatively TRBD1 (5 bases). The CDR3 has 13 residues. Germline V gene lookup returns CDR1 SGHDT and CDR2 YYEEEE. Trimming stripped 0 bases from V and 8 bases from J, with 11 bases between. The CDR3 DNA sequence: TGTGCCAGCAGCTTGGACAGGTCAAGCGGCTACACCTTC. It specifies CASSLDRSSGYTF.

This chain uses TRBV20-1 with TRBJ2-5, with 8 positions matching TRBD1. The CDR3 has 14 residues. CDR1 and CDR2 from the germline V gene are DFQATT and SNEGSKA (reference sequence). V lost 6 bases to trimming and J lost 5 bases; unmatched junction nucleotides: 11. CDR3 region: CSAIETGARETQYF. CDR3 coding DNA: TGCAGTGCAATTGAGACAGGGGCTAGGGAGACCCAGTACTTC.

This clonotype has only a few counts. This chain joins TRBV20-1 and TRBJ2-7, with TRBD2 matching over 7 bases. The germline CDR1 and CDR2 sequences are DFQATT and SNEGSKA (reference sequence). This CDR3 is 13 amino acids long. The trim removed 1 base at V and 2 bases at J, leaving 2 bases unmatched. This CDR3 reads CSARGDYTYEQYF. CDR3 DNA sequence: TGCAGTGCTAGAGGGGACTACACCTACGAGCAGTACTTC.

This clonotype showed up many times. The chain combines TRBV7-6 with TRBJ2-1, with 9 bases fitting TRBD1. V shed 1 base and J 2 bases; nucleotides not matched to a gene: 12. This CDR3 has 19 amino acids. The germline gives CDR1 SGHVS, CDR2 FNYEAQ. The DNA of the CDR3 is TGTGCCAGCAGCTTAGATCCCGGGACAGGGATCCTCACCTACAATGAGCAGTTCTTC. This translates into CASSLDPGTGILTYNEQFF.

Many counts were recorded for this clonotype. CDR3 loop: CASSRTTQGADTQYF. The CDR3 nucleotides are TGTGCCAGCAGCCGTACTACACAGGGAGCAGATACGCAGTATTTT. The chain employs TRBV7-2 and TRBJ2-3; possibly TRBD1 for D (6 bases). The CDR3 length is 15 residues. Trimming took 5 bases from V and 4 from J, leaving 16 bases between them. CDR1 SGHTA and CDR2 FQGNSA come from the germline V gene.

The rearrangement uses TRBV7-9 and TRBJ1-2, with D hard to call. V lost 4 bases to trimming and J lost 5 bases, with 17 bases between them. This CDR3 spans 15 amino acids. Germline values: CDR1 SEHNR, CDR2 FQNEAQ (reference sequence). CDR3 sequence (DNA): TGTGCCAGCAGCTCCGGCAGCGTCCGTGCTTATGGCTACACCTTC. Translated, it gives CASSSGSVRAYGYTF.

The rearrangement uses TRBV5-1 and TRBJ1-4; no reliable D call. Germline values: CDR1 SGHRS, CDR2 YFSETQ. Trimming cost V 4 bases and J 0 bases, with 7 bases left between them. The CDR3 totals 14 residues. As DNA, the CDR3 is TGCGCCAGCAGCCTTATGTCAACTAATGAAAAACTGTTTTTT. Protein: CASSLMSTNEKLFF.